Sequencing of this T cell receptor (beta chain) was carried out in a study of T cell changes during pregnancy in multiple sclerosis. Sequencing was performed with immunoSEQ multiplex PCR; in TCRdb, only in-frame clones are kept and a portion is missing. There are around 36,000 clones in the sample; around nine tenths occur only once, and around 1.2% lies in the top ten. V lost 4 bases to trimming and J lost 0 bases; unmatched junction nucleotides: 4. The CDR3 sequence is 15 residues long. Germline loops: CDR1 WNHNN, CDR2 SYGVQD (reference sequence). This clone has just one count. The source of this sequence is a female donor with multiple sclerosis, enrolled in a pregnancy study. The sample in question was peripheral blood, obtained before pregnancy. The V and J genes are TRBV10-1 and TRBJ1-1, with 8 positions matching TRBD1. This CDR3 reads CASSGTGPMNTEAFF. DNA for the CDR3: TGCGCCAGCAGTGGGACAGGGCCCATGAACACTGAAGCTTTCTTT.